The 21 T cell receptor beta chains below all came from one sample that was sequenced in a study of cytomegalovirus exposure and HLA in healthy donors. It was with 60 Vbeta and 13 Jbeta primers that the PCR ran. Here immunoSEQ multiplex PCR was the method, and the copy in TCRdb shows in-frame clones only, minus some. The sample has roughly 180,000 clones; around 84% are singletons. Specimen: PBMCs. The source is a boy aged 2 to 9 in good health and CMV-seronegative.

The V and J genes are TRBV28 and TRBJ2-1, with 11 bases that match TRBD1. The CDR3 runs 15 residues. V shed 5 bases and J 7 bases; nucleotides not matched to a gene: 7. The germline CDR1 and CDR2 sequences are MDHEN and SYDVKM. The CDR3 nucleotides are TGTGCCAGCAGTGCGGTTGGACAGGGGGCAAATGAGCAGTTCTTC. Translation: CASSAVGQGANEQFF.

To note about this clone: One end of the junction is discordant with germline, which a read error may explain. The chain carries TRBV7-9 and TRBJ1-1; tentative D call: TRBD1 (6 bases). The CDR3 extends over 19 amino acids. Germline CDR1 is SEHNR and CDR2 is FQNEAQ (reference sequence). The CDR3 protein is CSSSLDLSSYGQPNTEAFF. In DNA, the CDR3 is TGTTCCAGCAGCTTAGATCTATCTAGTTACGGACAGCCGAACACTGAAGCTTTCTTT. The full variable domain, in which reference TRBV7-9 and TRBJ1-1 provide the parts outside the CDR3, is DTGVSQNPRHKITKRGQNVTFRCDPISEHNRLYWYRQTLGQGPEFLTYFQNEAQLEKSRLLSDRFSAERPKGSFSTLEIQRTEQGDSAMYLCSSSLDLSSYGQPNTEAFFGQGTRLTVV.

The chain couples TRBV6-1 to TRBJ1-1; TRBD1 aligns across 9 bases. The germline V gene has CDR1 MNHNS and CDR2 SASEGT. The CDR3 consists of 13 residues. V shed 3 bases and J 8 bases; nucleotides not matched to a gene: 4. In DNA, the CDR3 is TGTGCCAGCAGTGAGACAGGGGGAGACGAAGCTTTCTTT. It specifies CASSETGGDEAFF.

V gene TRBV13 combines with J gene TRBJ1-1; D is undetermined. With 1 base removed from V and 1 base from J, the gap between germline ends came to 4 bases. Germline CDR1 is PRHDT and CDR2 is FYEKMQ (reference sequence). This CDR3 is 13 amino acids long. DNA for the CDR3: TGTGCCAGCAGCTTAGCGGGGAACACTGAAGCTTTCTTT. This codes for CASSLAGNTEAFF.

The chain joins TRBV7-9 to TRBJ2-5; 7 nucleotides line up with TRBD2. The V gene's germline CDR1 is SEHNR and CDR2 FQNEAQ (reference sequence). The J segment lost 5 bases and the V segment lost 5 bases, leaving 11 bases of the junction unmatched. The CDR3 totals 15 residues. The DNA for the CDR3 is TGTGCCAGCAGCCGTGGGGGACTAAGAGGGGAGACCCAGTACTTC. This sequence encodes CASSRGGLRGETQYF. Filled out from reference TRBV7-9 and TRBJ2-5, the complete variable domain reads DTGVSQNPRHKITKRGQNVTFRCDPISEHNRLYWYRQTLGQGPEFLTYFQNEAQLEKSRLLSDRFSAERPKGSFSTLEIQRTEQGDSAMYLCASSRGGLRGETQYFGPGTRLLVL.

Only one count was recorded for this clone. The chain is built from TRBV5-6 and TRBJ2-1; unclear D gene. Germline V gene sequence: CDR1 SGHDT, CDR2 YYEEEE. The CDR3 length is 17 residues. The ends were cut back, 2 bases at V and 0 bases at J, with 15 bases in the middle. The CDR3 is CASSLGAITSSYNEQFF. The CDR3, as DNA: TGTGCCAGCAGCTTAGGAGCGATAACGAGCTCCTACAATGAGCAGTTCTTC.

This sequence joins TRBV18 and TRBJ1-3; tentatively, D is TRBD1 (6 bases). This CDR3 is 15 amino acids long. CDR1 KGHSH and CDR2 LQKENI come from the germline V gene. V dropped 3 bases and J dropped 4 bases, with 13 bases sitting between them. This CDR3 is CASSPRDTPGNTIYF. CDR3 nucleotide sequence: TGTGCCAGCTCACCCCGGGACACACCCGGAAACACCATATATTTT.

This chain joins TRBV4-2 and TRBJ2-7, with 10 bases lining up with TRBD2. The CDR3 covers 16 residues. The germline V gene encodes CDR1 LGHNA and CDR2 YNFKEQ. The junction had 5 bases not matched to a gene; V was cut back by 1 base and J by 2 bases. CDR3 in DNA: TGTGCCAGCAGCCAAGTTTCTAGCGGGGGACCCTACGAGCAGTACGTC. It yields the protein CASSQVSSGGPYEQYV.

J is TRBJ1-6 and V is TRBV2; 8 bases agree with TRBD1. CDR3 length: 16 residues. The junction had 10 bases not matched to a gene; V was cut back by 5 bases and J by 7 bases. Germline-derived CDR1 and CDR2 are SNHLY and FYNNEI. In DNA form, the CDR3 reads TGTGCCAGCAGTACCTCATCAGGGGGCGTCAATTCACCCCTCCACTTT. Encoded protein: CASSTSSGGVNSPLHF.

J is TRBJ2-7 and V is TRBV28; possible D gene TRBD1, 5 bases. From germline, CDR1 is MDHEN and CDR2 SYDVKM. V was clipped by 10 bases and J by 0 bases, with 16 bases between them. This CDR3 has 14 residues. CDR3 in amino acids: CATNPQGSSYEQYV. The CDR3 DNA reads TGTGCCACCAACCCCCAGGGATCCTCCTACGAGCAGTACGTC.

The J gene is TRBJ2-3, the V gene TRBV30; TRBD2 matches at 9 bases. The CDR3 consists of 15 residues. In germline, CDR1 is GTSNPN, CDR2 SVGIG (reference sequence). The ends lost 1 base at V and 4 bases at J; junction bases unmatched: 6. CDR3 region: CAWSGPSGNADTQYF. CDR3 in DNA: TGTGCCTGGAGTGGTCCTAGCGGGAACGCAGATACGCAGTATTTT.

This chain connects TRBV7-2 to TRBJ2-1, with D perhaps TRBD2 (6 bases). The CDR3 consists of 17 residues. From germline, CDR1 is SGHTA and CDR2 FQGNSA. V lost 2 bases and J lost 0, with 14 bases in between. As DNA, the CDR3 is TGTGCCAGCAGCTTATATCCGGGGGAGTACTCCTACAATGAGCAGTTCTTC. Translating it yields CASSLYPGEYSYNEQFF.

The rearrangement uses TRBV7-9 and TRBJ1-1, with D maybe TRBD1 (5 bases). V shed 0 bases and J shed 6 bases, with 20 bases lying between them. Germline assignment: CDR1 SEHNR and CDR2 FQNEAQ (reference sequence). CDR3 length: 17 amino acids. The CDR3 bases are TGTGCCAGCAGCTTAGCGGGCGGGGCGTCCGGTGTCCCTGAAGCTTTCTTT. This sequence encodes CASSLAGGASGVPEAFF.

V is TRBV18 and J is TRBJ2-7, with 9 bases matching TRBD1. CDR1 KGHSH and CDR2 LQKENI come from the germline V gene. Trimming took 2 bases from V and 5 from J; bases not matched to a gene: 7. The CDR3 spans 15 residues. The CDR3 is CASSPVGTGTHEQYF. The CDR3 DNA follows: TGTGCCAGCTCACCAGTGGGGACAGGGACCCACGAGCAGTACTTC.

This chain connects TRBV9 to TRBJ2-1, with TRBD1 matching 9 bases. The V and J ends lost 0 bases and 4 bases, in that order; junction bases with no gene match: 2. The CDR3 loop spans 15 amino acids. Germline CDR1 is SGDLS and CDR2 is YYNGEE. CDR3 protein: CASSVGQGDYNEQFF. CDR3 DNA sequence: TGTGCCAGCAGCGTAGGACAGGGGGATTACAATGAGCAGTTCTTC.

This sequence joins TRBV15 and TRBJ2-1, with D tentatively TRBD1 (6 bases). CDR1 is LNHNV and CDR2 is YYDKDF in the germline V gene (reference sequence). The CDR3 length is 16 residues. Trimming pared 0 bases from V and 0 bases from J, leaving 9 bases between. This CDR3 reads CATSREQGGSYNEQFF. The CDR3 DNA is TGTGCCACCAGCAGAGAACAAGGGGGCTCCTACAATGAGCAGTTCTTC.

CDR3 in DNA: TGTGCCAGCAGCCAATTTGGCAGGGGTGTCGGAGATACGCAGTATTTT. Protein: CASSQFGRGVGDTQYF. This chain uses TRBV5-8 with TRBJ2-3; maybe TRBD1 (6 bases). CDR1 is SGHTS and CDR2 is YDEGEE in the germline V gene. V was clipped by 4 bases and J by 5 bases, with 20 bases between them. This CDR3 is built from 16 residues.

The chain couples TRBV5-1 to TRBJ2-7; TRBD1 might be the D (5 bases). The CDR3 extends over 15 amino acids. Per the germline V gene, CDR1 is SGHRS and CDR2 is YFSETQ. Trimming removed 5 bases from V and 4 bases from J, with 19 bases in between. CDR3 in amino acids: CASRIPRGRGYEQYV. In DNA form, the CDR3 reads TGCGCCAGCAGAATACCAAGGGGTAGGGGATACGAGCAGTACGTC.

This clone was detected only a few times. The V call is TRBV9, the J call TRBJ1-3; 10 bases map to TRBD1. The germline gives CDR1 SGDLS, CDR2 YYNGEE. The CDR3 has 17 amino acids. The ends lost 0 bases at V and 1 base at J; junction bases unmatched: 4. The CDR3 loop reads CASSVEDRGSSGNTIYF. CDR3 nucleotides: TGTGCCAGCAGCGTAGAGGACAGGGGGTCATCTGGAAACACCATATATTTT.

The chain combines TRBV27 with TRBJ1-5; weak D call: TRBD1 (5 bases). Germline loops: CDR1 MNHEY, CDR2 SMNVEV (reference sequence). Trimming shortened V by 4 bases and J by 0 bases, and 13 bases separated the two germline ends. The CDR3 is 16 amino acids. In DNA form, the CDR3 reads TGTGCCAGCAGTTCCGCGGGGGGGATTAGCAATCAGCCCCAGCATTTT. Its translation is CASSSAGGISNQPQHF.

This clone has only one observation. V and J are TRBV5-1 and TRBJ2-1; D is ambiguous. The germline V gene has CDR1 SGHRS and CDR2 YFSETQ. The CDR3 loop spans 15 amino acids. V dropped 0 bases and J dropped 3 bases, with 10 bases sitting between them. Here the CDR3 DNA reads TGCGCCAGCAGCTTGGGGTCAGGTGGCTACAATGAGCAGTTCTTC. It translates to CASSLGSGGYNEQFF.